A single sample is the source of the 13 T cell receptor beta chains below, sequenced in a study of blood T cell repertoires in COVID-19. Profiling relied on immunoSEQ multiplex PCR, and the TCRdb table lists in-frame clones only, not all of them. The table has over 250,000 clones, 80% to 95% seen once. Material: PBMCs or T cells enriched from blood (not recorded which). These receptors all stem from a woman in her thirties who had recovered from COVID-19.

V is TRBV3-1 (or the pseudogene TRBV3-2) and J is TRBJ1-2; no clear D. Germline loops: CDR1 LGHDT, CDR2 YNNKEL (reference sequence). The CDR3 length is 15 residues. The V end lost 0 bases, the J end lost 7 bases, and 15 bases lay between the germline ends. CDR3 sequence reads: CASSQDSRLRGGYTF. CDR3 nucleotides: TGTGCCAGCAGCCAAGATTCCCGTTTGCGAGGTGGCTACACCTTC.

The J gene is TRBJ1-6, the V gene TRBV28; TRBD1 is a possible D gene (5 bases). V gave up 2 bases and J gave up 7 bases, with 27 bases separating them. CDR1 and CDR2 (germline): MDHEN, SYDVKM. This CDR3 has 20 amino acids. The CDR3 spells CASSLNGNPFGGVGNSPLHF. The CDR3 DNA reads TGTGCCAGCAGTTTAAATGGGAATCCATTTGGGGGGGTGGGGAATTCACCCCTCCACTTT.

The chain links TRBV5-4 to TRBJ2-7; 7 bases align to TRBD2. Germline CDR1 is SGHNT and CDR2 is YYREEE (reference sequence). Trimming cost V 4 bases and J 2 bases; bases outside gene matches: 9. The CDR3 is 15 amino acids. For the CDR3, the DNA is TGTGCCAGCAGCCCCCTGGGGGGGAGGGCCTACGAGCAGTACTTC. Translated, it gives CASSPLGGRAYEQYF.

CDR3 residues: CASGGQGLNQPQHF. The CDR3 nucleotides are TGTGCCAGTGGGGGACAGGGGTTAAATCAGCCCCAGCATTTT. The genes are TRBV2 and TRBJ1-5, with TRBD1 matching over 10 bases. Germline CDR1 SNHLY, CDR2 FYNNEI. The CDR3 has 14 residues. The V gene end was trimmed by 9 bases and the J gene end by 4 bases; junction bases not matched to a gene: 6.

The chain uses TRBV9 and TRBJ2-7, with D unresolved. Germline CDR1 and CDR2: SGDLS and YYNGEE. The CDR3 totals 15 residues. Trimming took off 1 base at V and 0 bases at J, with 11 bases between the two ends. CDR3 region: CASSVTGLSSYEQYF. The CDR3 DNA sequence: TGTGCCAGCAGCGTAACTGGTCTAAGCTCCTACGAGCAGTACTTC.

The rearrangement uses TRBV3-1 (or the pseudogene TRBV3-2) and TRBJ2-2; 7 bases line up with TRBD2. The V segment lost 0 bases and the J segment 3 bases; nucleotides outside the gene matches: 7. The CDR3 length is 17 residues. From germline, CDR1 is LGHDT and CDR2 YNNKEL (reference sequence). The DNA of the CDR3 is TGTGCCAGCAGCCAAGATATCTGGCGGGAGCACACCGGGGAGCTGTTTTTT. Translation: CASSQDIWREHTGELFF.

The chain employs TRBV4-3 and TRBJ2-6; D ambiguous. CDR1 LGHNA and CDR2 YSLEER come from the germline V gene. The CDR3 totals 17 residues. Between the trimmed V and J ends, which lost 0 bases and 2 bases, there was a span of 11 bases. CDR3 amino acids: CASSQDLPETGANVLTF. CDR3 bases: TGCGCCAGCAGCCAAGATCTTCCCGAGACTGGGGCCAACGTCCTGACTTTC.

The sample holds a few counts of this clone. The chain joins TRBV7-9 to TRBJ1-6, with a tentative D call TRBD1 (6 bases). The CDR3 has 17 residues. The germline V gene has CDR1 SEHNR and CDR2 FQNEAQ (reference sequence). The V and J ends lost 1 base and 4 bases respectively, with 14 bases between them. The CDR3 protein is CASSLVSGATYNSPLHF. CDR3 sequence (DNA): TGTGCCAGCAGCTTAGTATCAGGGGCAACTTATAATTCACCCCTCCACTTT.

The chain couples TRBV11-3 to TRBJ2-1; D is ambiguous. V lost 4 bases and J lost 5, with 9 bases in between. This CDR3 is 13 amino acids long. Germline-derived CDR1 and CDR2 are SGHNT and YENEEA. DNA of the CDR3: TGTGCCAGCAGCTCCTCGGGTAACAATGAGCAGTTCTTC. This gives the protein CASSSSGNNEQFF.

This chain links TRBV7-2 with TRBJ1-4; no reliable D call. Deletions cut 5 bases from V and 3 bases from J, with 16 bases between. This CDR3 comprises 16 residues. The V gene's germline CDR1 is SGHTA and CDR2 FQGNSA. In DNA form, the CDR3 reads TGTGCCAGCAGCCCCTACAGTCAGAGATCTAATGAAAAACTGTTTTTT. The encoded protein is CASSPYSQRSNEKLFF.

On this clone itself: Within the sample, other DNA sequences also encode this same CDR3. This chain connects TRBV18 to TRBJ2-1, with TRBD2 matching 15 bases. The CDR3 has 16 residues. The trim removed 3 bases at V and 6 bases at J, leaving 3 bases unmatched. Germline V gene lookup returns CDR1 KGHSH and CDR2 LQKENI. CDR3 amino acids: CASSPPGLAGGNEQFF. CDR3 sequence (DNA): TGTGCCAGCTCACCTCCGGGACTAGCGGGAGGCAATGAGCAGTTCTTC. The whole variable domain, remainder taken from reference TRBV18 and TRBJ2-1, is NAGVMQNPRHLVRRRGQEARLRCSPMKGHSHVYWYRQLPEEGLKFMVYLQKENIIDESGMPKERFSAEFPKEGPSILRIQQVVRGDSAAYFCASSPPGLAGGNEQFFGPGTRLTVL.

The chain carries TRBV28 and TRBJ2-1; no definite D call. Trimming left V 6 bases short and J 10 bases short, with 10 bases between. CDR3 length equals 11 residues. Germline lookup yields CDR1 MDHEN and CDR2 SYDVKM. CDR3 DNA sequence: TGTGCCAGCAGCCTTAGTAGCGAGCAGTTCTTC. It is translated as CASSLSSEQFF.

The chain recombines TRBV19 with TRBJ1-1, with D possibly matching TRBD1 (5 bases). V lost 1 base to trimming and J lost 4 bases, with 28 bases between them. Germline-derived CDR1 and CDR2 are LNHDA and SQIVND (reference sequence). The CDR3 spans 20 residues. CDR3: CASSIGHLLGVSLRSTEAFF. The CDR3 DNA reads TGTGCCAGTAGTATAGGCCACCTATTAGGGGTGAGTCTAAGGAGCACTGAAGCTTTCTTT.